This TCR beta chain is drawn from a study of shared clonotypes between healthy human individuals. Study overall: Three plates each covered CD4 naive and memory; CD8 naive two, CD8 memory one.

Study outcomes and limitations: Shared clonotypes: 4.5% to 5% naive CD4, under 4% naive CD8, 2.3% memory CD4, under 0.5% memory CD8.

A word on this clone: Its specificity is not known. The same CDR3 also results from other DNA sequences found in this sample.

The CDR3 is 14 residues long. Trimming took 0 bases from V and 6 from J, leaving 11 bases between them. Looked up from germline, CDR1 is MGHRA and CDR2 is YSYEKL. Sequencing used immunoSEQ multiplex PCR; TCRdb keeps in-frame clones, though not all of them. The sample shows roughly 640,000 clones, over 65% of them seen only once. The sequencing sample was made of memory CD4+ T cells sorted from blood. The subset: CD45RA-negative fraction. The chain joins TRBV4-1 to TRBJ1-2, with D tentatively TRBD1 (6 bases). The sequence was collected from a woman between 25 and 40 years old in good health. The DNA for the CDR3 is TGCGCCAGCAGCCAAGATGATCGGGGGCATGGCTACACCTTC. Its translation is CASSQDDRGHGYTF.